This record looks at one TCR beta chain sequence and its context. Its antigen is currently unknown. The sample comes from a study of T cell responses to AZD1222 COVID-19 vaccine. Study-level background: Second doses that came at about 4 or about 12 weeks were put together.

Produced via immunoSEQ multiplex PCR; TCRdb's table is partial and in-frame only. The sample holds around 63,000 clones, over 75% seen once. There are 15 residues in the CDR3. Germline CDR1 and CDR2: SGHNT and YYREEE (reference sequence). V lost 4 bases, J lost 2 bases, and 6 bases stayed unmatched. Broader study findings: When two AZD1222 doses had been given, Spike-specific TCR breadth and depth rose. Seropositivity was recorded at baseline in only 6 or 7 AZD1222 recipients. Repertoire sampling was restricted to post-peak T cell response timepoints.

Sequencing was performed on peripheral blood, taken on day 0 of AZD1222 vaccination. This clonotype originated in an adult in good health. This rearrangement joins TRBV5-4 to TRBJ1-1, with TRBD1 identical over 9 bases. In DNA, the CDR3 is TGTGCCAGCAGCCGAGGACAGGGGACTAACACTGAAGCTTTCTTT. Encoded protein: CASSRGQGTNTEAFF. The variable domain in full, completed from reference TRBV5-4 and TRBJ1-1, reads ETGVTQSPTHLIKTRGQQVTLRCSSQSGHNTVSWYQQALGQGPQFIFQYYREEENGRGNFPPRFSGLQFPNYSSELNVNALELDDSALYLCASSRGQGTNTEAFFGQGTRLTVV.